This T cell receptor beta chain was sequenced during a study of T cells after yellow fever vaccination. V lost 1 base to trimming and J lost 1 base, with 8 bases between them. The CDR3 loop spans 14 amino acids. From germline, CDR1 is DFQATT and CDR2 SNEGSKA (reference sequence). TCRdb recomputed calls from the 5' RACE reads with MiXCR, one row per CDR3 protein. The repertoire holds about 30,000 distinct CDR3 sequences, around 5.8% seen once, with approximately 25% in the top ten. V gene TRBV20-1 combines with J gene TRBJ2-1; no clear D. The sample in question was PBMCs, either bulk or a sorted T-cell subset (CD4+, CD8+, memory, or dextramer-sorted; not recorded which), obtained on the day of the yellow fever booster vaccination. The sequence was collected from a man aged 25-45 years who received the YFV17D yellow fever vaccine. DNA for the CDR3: TGCAGTGCTAGAGTTTCCACTTCCTACAATGAGCAGTTCTTC. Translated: CSARVSTSYNEQFF.